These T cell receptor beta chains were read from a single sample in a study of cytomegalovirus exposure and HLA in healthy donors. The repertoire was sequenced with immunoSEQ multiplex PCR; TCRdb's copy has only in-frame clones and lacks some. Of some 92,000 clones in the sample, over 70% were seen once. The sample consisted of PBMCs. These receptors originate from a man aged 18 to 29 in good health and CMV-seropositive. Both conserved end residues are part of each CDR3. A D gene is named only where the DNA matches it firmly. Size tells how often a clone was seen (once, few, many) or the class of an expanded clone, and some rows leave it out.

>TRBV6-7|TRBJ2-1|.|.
CASTNGGLPPWNEQFF
TGTGCCAGCACCAATGGCGGTCTACCTCCCTGGAATGAGCAGTTCTTC
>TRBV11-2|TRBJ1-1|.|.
CASSPGVLTEAFF
TGTGCCAGCAGCCCAGGGGTCCTCACTGAAGCTTTCTTT
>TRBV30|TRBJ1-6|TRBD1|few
CAAGAGTGFTPLHF
TGTGCTGCCGGCGCCGGGACAGGGTTTACACCCCTCCACTTT
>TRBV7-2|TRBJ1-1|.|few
CASSLGEGLNTEAFF
TGTGCCAGCAGCTTAGGGGAGGGGTTGAACACTGAAGCTTTCTTT
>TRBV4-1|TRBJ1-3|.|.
CASSDNRSPGNTIYF
TGCGCCAGCAGCGACAACAGGAGCCCTGGAAACACCATATATTTT
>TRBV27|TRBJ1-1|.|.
CASSFLMGMNTEAFF
TGTGCCAGCAGTTTCCTAATGGGCATGAACACTGAAGCTTTCTTT
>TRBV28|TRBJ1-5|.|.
CASSRDNSNQPQHF
TGTGCCAGCAGCCGGGACAATAGCAATCAGCCCCAGCATTTT
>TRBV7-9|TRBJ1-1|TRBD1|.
CASSLSTGAYTEAFF
TGTGCCAGCAGCTTAAGTACAGGGGCTTACACTGAAGCTTTCTTT
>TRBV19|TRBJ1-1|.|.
CAAVGTAPPEAFF
TGTGCCGCTGTAGGGACTGCTCCCCCTGAAGCTTTCTTT
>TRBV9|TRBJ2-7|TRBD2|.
CASSVDGGGADEQYF
TGTGCCAGCAGCGTAGATGGCGGGGGGGCGGACGAGCAGTACTTC
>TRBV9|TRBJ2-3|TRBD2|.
CASSAGTSGGSDTQYF
TGTGCCAGCAGCGCTGGGACTAGCGGGGGGTCAGATACGCAGTATTTT
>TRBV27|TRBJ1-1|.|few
CASSPTGNTEAFF
TGTGCCAGCAGTCCAACAGGAAACACTGAAGCTTTCTTT
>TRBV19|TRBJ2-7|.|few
CASSTGYEQYF
TGTGCCAGTAGTACAGGGTACGAGCAGTACTTC
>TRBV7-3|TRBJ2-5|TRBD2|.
CASSSGTSGGAKTQYF
TGTGCCAGCAGCTCTGGGACTAGCGGGGGGGCGAAGACCCAGTACTTC
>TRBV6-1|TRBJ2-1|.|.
CASSERLRDEQFF
TGTGCCAGCAGTGAGCGACTTCGGGATGAGCAGTTCTTC
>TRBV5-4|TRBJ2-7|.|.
CASSSSEDYEQYF
TGTGCCAGCAGCTCCAGTGAGGATTACGAGCAGTACTTC
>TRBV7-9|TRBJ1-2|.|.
CASSFTGTKGYTF
TGTGCCAGCAGCTTTACAGGGACAAAAGGCTACACCTTC
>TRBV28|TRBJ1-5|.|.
CASRPGLNQPQHF
TGTGCCAGCAGACCGGGATTAAATCAGCCCCAGCATTTT
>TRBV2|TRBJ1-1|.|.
CASSDELQDPMNTEAFF
TGTGCCAGCAGTGACGAGTTACAGGATCCCATGAACACTGAAGCTTTCTTT
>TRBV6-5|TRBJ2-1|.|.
CASSYSTPNEQFF
TGTGCCAGCAGTTACTCTACTCCTAATGAGCAGTTCTTC
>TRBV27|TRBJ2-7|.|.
CASRHREQYEQYF
TGTGCCAGCAGACACAGGGAACAATACGAGCAGTACTTC
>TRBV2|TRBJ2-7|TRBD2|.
CASSSGGSTYEQYF
TGTGCCAGCAGTAGCGGGGGGTCTACCTACGAGCAGTACTTC
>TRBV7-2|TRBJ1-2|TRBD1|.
CASSARTGEIVGYTF
TGTGCCAGCAGCGCCAGGACAGGGGAAATTGTTGGCTACACCTTC
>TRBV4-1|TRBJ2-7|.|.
CASSQTQGVPIEQYF
TGCGCCAGCAGCCAAACACAGGGAGTCCCGATCGAGCAGTACTTC
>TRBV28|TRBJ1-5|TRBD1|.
CASQDRLNQPQHF
TGTGCCAGCCAGGACAGGCTGAATCAGCCCCAGCATTTT
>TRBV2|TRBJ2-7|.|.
CASSELGPTYEQYF
TGTGCCAGCAGTGAATTGGGGCCCACCTACGAGCAGTACTTC
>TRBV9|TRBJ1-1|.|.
CASSVGPGTEAFF
TGTGCCAGCAGCGTGGGTCCGGGGACTGAAGCTTTCTTT
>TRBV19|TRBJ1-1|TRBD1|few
CASNGMGQGEAFF
TGTGCCAGTAATGGGATGGGACAGGGTGAAGCTTTCTTT
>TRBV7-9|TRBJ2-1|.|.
CASTQGGTALYNEQFF
TGTGCCAGCACCCAAGGAGGGACAGCGCTCTACAATGAGCAGTTCTTC
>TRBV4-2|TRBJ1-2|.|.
CASSQATQGQGYTF
TGTGCCAGCAGCCAGGCTACACAGGGACAAGGCTACACCTTC
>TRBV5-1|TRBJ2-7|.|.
CASSLVSRSYEQYF
TGCGCCAGCAGCTTGGTTTCGCGGTCCTACGAGCAGTACTTC
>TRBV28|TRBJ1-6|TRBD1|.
CASSGQGAGNSPLHF
TGTGCCAGCTCCGGACAGGGGGCGGGAAATTCACCCCTCCACTTT
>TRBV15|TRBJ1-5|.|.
CATSRDLGVSQPQHF
TGTGCCACCAGCAGAGATCTAGGGGTTAGTCAGCCCCAGCATTTT
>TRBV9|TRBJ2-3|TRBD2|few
CASSVGLAESVDTQYF
TGTGCCAGCAGCGTAGGACTAGCGGAGAGTGTAGATACGCAGTATTTT
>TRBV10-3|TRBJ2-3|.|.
CAISRERDTQYF
TGTGCCATCAGTCGGGAGCGGGATACGCAGTATTTT
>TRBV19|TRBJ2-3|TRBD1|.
CASRVTGRTDTQYF
TGTGCCAGTAGGGTGACAGGGCGGACAGATACGCAGTATTTT
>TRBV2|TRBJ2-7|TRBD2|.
CASSADTAGFSYEQYF
TGTGCCAGCAGCGCAGATACAGCGGGGTTCTCCTACGAGCAGTACTTC
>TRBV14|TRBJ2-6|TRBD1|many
CASSQGQGRTGANVLTF
TGTGCCAGCAGCCAAGGACAGGGAAGGACTGGGGCCAACGTCCTGACTTTC
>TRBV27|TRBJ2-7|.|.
CASSFGGSYEQYF
TGTGCCAGCAGTTTCGGCGGCTCCTACGAGCAGTACTTC
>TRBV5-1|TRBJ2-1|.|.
CASSLGGGAYNEQFF
TGCGCCAGCAGCTTAGGAGGGGGGGCGTACAATGAGCAGTTCTTC
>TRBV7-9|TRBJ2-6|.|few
CASSPGLFSGANVLTF
TGTGCCAGCAGCCCAGGACTGTTCTCTGGGGCCAACGTCCTGACTTTC
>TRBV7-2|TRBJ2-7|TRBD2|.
CASSLRSAGTYEQYF
TGTGCCAGCAGCTTACGTTCAGCGGGGACCTACGAGCAGTACTTC
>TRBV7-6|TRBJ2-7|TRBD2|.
CASSSTSVRGVSGYEQYF
TGTGCCAGCAGCTCTACCAGTGTTCGGGGGGTCAGTGGCTACGAGCAGTACTTC
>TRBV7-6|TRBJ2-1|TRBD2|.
CASSLEAGDPSYNEQFF
TGTGCCAGCAGCTTAGAAGCGGGGGACCCCTCCTACAATGAGCAGTTCTTC
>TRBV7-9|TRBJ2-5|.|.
CASSPLRGGGETQYF
TGTGCCAGCAGCCCCCTAAGGGGAGGAGGGGAGACCCAGTACTTC
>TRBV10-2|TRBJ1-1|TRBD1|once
CATGPFDRGPHTEAFF
TGCGCCACCGGACCATTCGACAGGGGGCCTCACACTGAAGCTTTCTTT
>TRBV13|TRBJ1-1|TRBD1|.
CASSLEGANTEAFF
TGTGCCAGCAGCTTGGAGGGGGCGAACACTGAAGCTTTCTTT
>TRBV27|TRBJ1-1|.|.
CASSYRLRDTEAFF
TGTGCCAGCAGCTACCGACTTCGGGACACTGAAGCTTTCTTT
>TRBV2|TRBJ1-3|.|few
CASGRGTIYF
TGTGCCAGCGGTAGAGGCACCATATATTTT
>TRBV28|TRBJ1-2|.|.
CASRPEGFGLSGYTF
TGTGCCAGCAGACCTGAGGGATTCGGCCTGAGTGGCTACACCTTC
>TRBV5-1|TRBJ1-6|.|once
CASRAGAPSSYNSPLHF
TGCGCCAGCAGGGCTGGGGCCCCTAGCTCCTATAATTCACCCCTCCACTTT
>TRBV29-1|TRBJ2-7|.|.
CSVGSGSEQYF
TGCAGCGTTGGGTCCGGGTCCGAGCAGTACTTC
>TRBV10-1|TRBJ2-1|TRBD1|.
CASSVLGTGRNEQFF
TGCGCCAGCAGTGTCTTGGGGACAGGTAGGAATGAGCAGTTCTTC